The 13 T cell receptor beta chains reported below all come from one sample, sequenced in a study of T cell changes during pregnancy in multiple sclerosis. Sequencing used immunoSEQ multiplex PCR; TCRdb keeps in-frame clones, though not all of them. The data show around 50,000 clones, 92% seen once. The material was CD4+ T cells from peripheral blood mononuclear cells, obtained in the second trimester of pregnancy. All receptors come from a female donor with multiple sclerosis, enrolled in a pregnancy study.

V is TRBV9 and J is TRBJ1-4; 9 nucleotides line up with TRBD1. CDR3 length: 20 residues. Germline V CDR1 and CDR2: SGDLS, YYNGEE. Trimming cost V 4 bases and J 2 bases; bases outside gene matches: 18. Here the CDR3 reads CASSSNVPGQGMRTNEKLFF. CDR3 in DNA: TGTGCCAGCAGCTCCAACGTCCCGGGACAGGGAATGAGGACTAATGAAAAACTGTTTTTT.

The chain combines TRBV19 with TRBJ1-2, with 7 bases identical to TRBD1. CDR1 LNHDA and CDR2 SQIVND come from the germline V gene (reference sequence). This CDR3 comprises 15 residues. Losses at the gene ends were 6 bases for V and 5 bases for J; bases not matched to a gene: 12. The CDR3 region has the DNA TGTGCCAGTAGCAGACAGGGTGGGGGGTTTTATGGCTACACCTTC. This gives the protein CASSRQGGGFYGYTF.

The V and J genes are TRBV15 and TRBJ2-3, with 8 positions matching TRBD2. This CDR3 is 15 amino acids long. With V trimmed by 3 bases and J by 2 bases, 4 bases remained unmatched. Germline CDR1 is LNHNV and CDR2 is YYDKDF (reference sequence). This CDR3 is CATSRASGYTDTQYF. CDR3 coding DNA: TGTGCCACCAGCAGGGCTAGCGGGTACACAGATACGCAGTATTTT.

This sequence joins TRBV7-3 and TRBJ2-5, with 7 bases that match TRBD1. This CDR3 comprises 15 residues. J lost 2 bases, V lost 0 bases, and 3 bases had no gene match. CDR1 and CDR2 from the germline V gene are SGHTA and FQGTGA. The CDR3 sequence is CASSLTGQRQETQYF. The CDR3 bases are TGTGCCAGCAGCTTAACGGGACAGAGACAAGAGACCCAGTACTTC.

The CDR3 DNA reads TGTGCCAGCAGCTCTAGCGGGGGGGCGTTAGAGACCCAGTACTTC. As protein: CASSSSGGALETQYF. V gene TRBV7-3 combines with J gene TRBJ2-5; 12 bases are a match to TRBD2. The CDR3 is made up of 15 amino acids. Germline CDR1 SGHTA, CDR2 FQGTGA. The V gene end was trimmed by 4 bases and the J gene end by 4 bases; junction bases not matched to a gene: 4.

This clone came up a few times. This chain joins TRBV6-1 and TRBJ2-7; TRBD2 matches at 16 bases. The junction had 7 bases not matched to a gene; V was cut back by 0 bases and J by 2 bases. In germline, CDR1 is MNHNS, CDR2 SASEGT. The CDR3 has 19 residues. The CDR3: CASSEALLGTSGRAYEQYF. The CDR3 DNA follows: TGTGCCAGCAGTGAAGCGCTCTTGGGGACTAGCGGGAGGGCCTACGAGCAGTACTTC.

This clone occurred a few times. This chain's CDR3 is CASSRQGDTEAFF. CDR3 nucleotides: TGTGCCAGTAGTAGACAGGGGGACACTGAAGCTTTCTTT. This sequence joins TRBV19 and TRBJ1-1, with 9 bases matching TRBD1. CDR1 is LNHDA, CDR2 SQIVND, per germline (reference sequence). Trimming at V came to 4 bases and at J to 3 bases, leaving 0 bases not matched to a gene. The length of the CDR3 is 13 residues.

This rearrangement joins TRBV5-4 to TRBJ1-3, with 11 bases identical to TRBD1. The CDR3 consists of 17 residues. Germline V gives CDR1 SGHNT, CDR2 YYREEE (reference sequence). Germline trimming cut 0 bases from V and 2 bases from J; bases unmatched to any gene: 4. The DNA of the CDR3 is TGTGCCAGCAGCTTGGCCGGGGGACAGGGGGCTGGAAACACCATATATTTT. This gives the protein CASSLAGGQGAGNTIYF.

The J gene is TRBJ2-5, the V gene TRBV5-1, with TRBD1 identical over 9 bases. CDR3 length: 15 residues. V was clipped by 4 bases and J by 2 bases; unmatched bases: 6. Germline values: CDR1 SGHRS, CDR2 YFSETQ. The CDR3 nucleotides read TGCGCCAGCAGCCCGCAGGGACAGGGACAAGAGACCCAGTACTTC. Its translation: CASSPQGQGQETQYF.

V usage is TRBV28 and J usage is TRBJ2-7; 8 bases line up with TRBD2. This CDR3 is 14 amino acids long. J gave up 0 bases and V 4 bases, and 2 bases lay outside the gene matches. Germline CDR1 and CDR2: MDHEN and SYDVKM. CDR3 sequence reads: CASSSSGLSYEQYF. CDR3 DNA sequence: TGTGCCAGCAGTTCTAGCGGGCTCTCCTACGAGCAGTACTTC.

The V gene is TRBV19, the J gene TRBJ1-5; D is ambiguous. The CDR3 loop spans 14 amino acids. The germline gives CDR1 LNHDA, CDR2 SQIVND (reference sequence). V lost 4 bases and J 0 bases, leaving 7 bases between the germline ends. The CDR3 reads CASSRLDSNQPQHF. CDR3 in DNA: TGTGCCAGTAGTAGACTGGATAGCAATCAGCCCCAGCATTTT.

The chain links TRBV5-1 to TRBJ2-1, with D tentatively TRBD1 (6 bases). Germline assignment: CDR1 SGHRS and CDR2 YFSETQ. The CDR3 contains 15 residues. The V end lost 0 bases, the J end lost 4 bases, and 11 bases lay between the germline ends. The CDR3 nucleotides are TGCGCCAGCAGCTTGGGGCAGGGGCGGTACAATGAGCAGTTCTTC. Protein: CASSLGQGRYNEQFF.

The V call is TRBV6-5, the J call TRBJ2-3; 14 bases line up with TRBD2. CDR1 and CDR2 from the germline V gene are MNHEY and SVGAGI. The CDR3 extends over 16 amino acids. Germline trimming cut 0 bases from V and 5 bases from J; bases unmatched to any gene: 1. CDR3 sequence: CASSYSGTSGRDTQYF. CDR3 DNA: TGTGCCAGCAGTTACTCGGGGACTAGCGGGAGAGATACGCAGTATTTT.